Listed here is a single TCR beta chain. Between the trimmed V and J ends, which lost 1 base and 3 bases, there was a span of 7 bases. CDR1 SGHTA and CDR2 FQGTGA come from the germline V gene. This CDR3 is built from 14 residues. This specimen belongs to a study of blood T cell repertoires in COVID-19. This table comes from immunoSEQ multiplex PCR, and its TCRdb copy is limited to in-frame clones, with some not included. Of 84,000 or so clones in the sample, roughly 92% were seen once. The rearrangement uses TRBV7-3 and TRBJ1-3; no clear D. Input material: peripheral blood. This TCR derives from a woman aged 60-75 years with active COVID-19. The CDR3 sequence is CASSLKGGGNTIYF. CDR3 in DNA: TGTGCCAGCAGCTTAAAGGGAGGTGGAAACACCATATATTTT.